This T cell receptor (beta chain) was obtained from a study of beta chain features in type 1 diabetes. In the study overall: Comparable age, gender and cell yields were observed in patients relative to healthy donors. The study examined 90 million to 130 million sorted cells across all samples.

All sorted populations exceeded 95% purity. V trimming: 2 bases; J trimming: 8 bases; junction bases outside the gene matches: 4. The V gene's germline CDR1 is MGHRA and CDR2 YSYEKL. The CDR3 runs 13 residues. Of the isolated RNA, all was reverse transcribed, and so the sequenced material was expressed TCRB transcripts. Assay used: immunoSEQ multiplex PCR; TCRdb lists only in-frame clones, some missing. Of roughly 300,000 clones in the sample, roughly 8% were seen once. This sequence joins TRBV4-1 and TRBJ1-1, with 8 bases lining up with TRBD1. The clonotype was recovered from a woman aged 18-29 years in good health. Sequencing used central memory CD4+ T cells from blood. CDR3 residues: CASSQSGQVEAFF. In DNA, the CDR3 is TGCGCCAGCAGCCAATCGGGACAGGTCGAAGCTTTCTTT.